The sequence of this TCR beta chain was determined in a study of T cell repertoires in cytomegalovirus infection. Study-level information: Recently identified HLA-C-restricted and well-studied HLA-B-restricted CMV epitopes were used.

As regards this clonotype: Its antigen remains unidentified. At one end the junction does not follow the germline gene, possibly because of a read error.

TCRdb re-derived calls from the reads in MiXCR, one entry per CDR3 protein. The data show some 480,000 distinct CDR3 sequences, with around 35% seen just once and 17% held by the top ten. The V gene's germline CDR1 is LGHNT and CDR2 FRNRAP. The CDR3 totals 16 residues. Study findings and constraints: Identification of carriers of CMV plus the relevant HLA was performed using cumulative public TCR beta family frequency.

The sample in question was cultured PBMCs, obtained from culture after CMV antigen stimulation. The chain is built from TRBV12-5 and TRBJ2-3, with TRBD2 matching over 13 bases. This receptor was identified in a human donor in good health (CMV status not recorded). Some clones in this sample may be carry-over from other donors' samples. Here the CDR3 DNA reads TGTGCTAGTGGTCTCGGACTAGCGGGAGACCTTAATACGCAGTGTTTT. This gives the protein CASGLGLAGDLNTQCF.